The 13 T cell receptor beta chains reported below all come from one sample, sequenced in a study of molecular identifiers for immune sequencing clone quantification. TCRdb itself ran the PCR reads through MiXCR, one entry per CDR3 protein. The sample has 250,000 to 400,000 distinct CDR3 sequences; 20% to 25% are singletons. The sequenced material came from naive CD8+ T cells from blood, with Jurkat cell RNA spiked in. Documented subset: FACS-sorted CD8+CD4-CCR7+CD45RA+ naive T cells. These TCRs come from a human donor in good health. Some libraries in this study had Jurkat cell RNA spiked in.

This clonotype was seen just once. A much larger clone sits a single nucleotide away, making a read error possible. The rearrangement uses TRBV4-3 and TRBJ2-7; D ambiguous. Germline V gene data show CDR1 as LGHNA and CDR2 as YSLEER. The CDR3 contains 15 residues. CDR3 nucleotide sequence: TGCGCCAGCAGCCAAGAGGGTCTAGGCTCCTACGGGCAGTACTTC. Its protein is CASSQEGLGSYGQYF.

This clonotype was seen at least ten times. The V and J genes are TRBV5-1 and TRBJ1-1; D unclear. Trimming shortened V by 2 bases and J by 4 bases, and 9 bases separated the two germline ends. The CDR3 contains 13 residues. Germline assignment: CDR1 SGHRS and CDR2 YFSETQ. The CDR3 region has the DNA TGCGCCAGCAGCTTAACATATGGCACTGAAGCTTTCTTT. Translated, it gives CASSLTYGTEAFF.

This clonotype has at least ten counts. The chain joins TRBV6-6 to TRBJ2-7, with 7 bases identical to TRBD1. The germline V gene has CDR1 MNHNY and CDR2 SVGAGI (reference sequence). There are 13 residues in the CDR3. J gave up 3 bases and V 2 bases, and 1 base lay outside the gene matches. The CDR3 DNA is TGTGCCAGCAGTTACCAGGGGGTCTACGAGCAGTACTTC. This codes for CASSYQGVYEQYF.

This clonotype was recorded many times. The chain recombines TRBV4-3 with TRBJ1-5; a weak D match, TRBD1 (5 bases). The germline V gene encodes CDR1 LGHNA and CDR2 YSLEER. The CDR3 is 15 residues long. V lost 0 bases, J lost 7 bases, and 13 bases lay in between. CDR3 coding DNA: TGCGCCAGCAGCCAAGATTGGCAGGGCGGGCAGCCCCAGCATTTT. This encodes CASSQDWQGGQPQHF.

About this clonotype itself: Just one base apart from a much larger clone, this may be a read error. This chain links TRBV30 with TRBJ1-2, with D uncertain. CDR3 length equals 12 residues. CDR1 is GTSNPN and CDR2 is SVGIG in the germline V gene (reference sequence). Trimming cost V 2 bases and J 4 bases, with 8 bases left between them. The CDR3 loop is CAWSWSSYGYTF. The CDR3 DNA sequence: TGTGCCTGGAGTTGGAGTAGCTATGGCTACACCTTC.

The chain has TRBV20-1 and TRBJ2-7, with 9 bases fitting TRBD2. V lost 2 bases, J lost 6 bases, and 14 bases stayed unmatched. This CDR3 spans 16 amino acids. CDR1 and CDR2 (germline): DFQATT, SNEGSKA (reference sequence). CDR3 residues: CSARYDGLAGLCEQYF. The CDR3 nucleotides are TGCAGTGCTAGATATGATGGGCTAGCGGGACTCTGCGAGCAGTACTTC.

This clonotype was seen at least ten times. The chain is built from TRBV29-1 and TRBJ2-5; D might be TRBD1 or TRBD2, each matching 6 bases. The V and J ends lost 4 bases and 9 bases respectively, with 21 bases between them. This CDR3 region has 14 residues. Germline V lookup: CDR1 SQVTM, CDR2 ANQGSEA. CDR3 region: CSVGVVVAGEAQYF. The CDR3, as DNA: TGCAGCGTTGGAGTCGTCGTAGCAGGGGAGGCCCAGTACTTC.

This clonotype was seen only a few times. The CDR3 DNA reads as TGTGCCAGCAGTCCCAGCTCAAGGGCCGGGGAAAAACTGTTTTTT. Protein: CASSPSSRAGEKLFF. The chain combines TRBV7-9 with TRBJ1-4; D is undetermined. The V end lost 6 bases, the J end lost 8 bases, and 19 bases lay between the germline ends. The CDR3 runs to 15 residues. Germline CDR1 reads SEHNR; CDR2 reads FQNEAQ (reference sequence).

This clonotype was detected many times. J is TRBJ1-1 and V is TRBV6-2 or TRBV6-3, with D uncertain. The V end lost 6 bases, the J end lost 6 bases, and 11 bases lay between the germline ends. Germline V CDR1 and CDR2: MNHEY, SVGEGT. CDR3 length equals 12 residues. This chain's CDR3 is CASSQQSPEAFF. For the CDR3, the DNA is TGTGCCAGCAGCCAACAGAGTCCTGAAGCTTTCTTT.

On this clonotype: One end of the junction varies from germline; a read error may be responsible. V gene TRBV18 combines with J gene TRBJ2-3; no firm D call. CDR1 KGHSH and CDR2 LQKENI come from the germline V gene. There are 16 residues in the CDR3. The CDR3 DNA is TGTGTCAGCTCACCGAACCGGATGGGGAGCACAGATACGCAGTATTTT. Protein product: CVSSPNRMGSTDTQYF.

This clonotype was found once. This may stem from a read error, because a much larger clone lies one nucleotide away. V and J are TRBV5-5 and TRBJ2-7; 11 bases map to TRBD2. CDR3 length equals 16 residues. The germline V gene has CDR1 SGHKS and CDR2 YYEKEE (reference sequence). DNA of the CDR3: TGTGCCAGCAGCCCCCGACTAGCGGGGAGCTCCTGCGAGCAGTACTTC. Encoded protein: CASSPRLAGSSCEQYF.

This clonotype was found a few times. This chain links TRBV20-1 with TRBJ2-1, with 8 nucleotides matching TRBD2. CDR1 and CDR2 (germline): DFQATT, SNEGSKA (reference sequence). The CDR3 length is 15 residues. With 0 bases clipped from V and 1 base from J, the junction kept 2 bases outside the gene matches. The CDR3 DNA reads TGCAGTGCTAGAGACAGCGGGAGTTCCTACAATGAGCAGTTCTTC. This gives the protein CSARDSGSSYNEQFF.

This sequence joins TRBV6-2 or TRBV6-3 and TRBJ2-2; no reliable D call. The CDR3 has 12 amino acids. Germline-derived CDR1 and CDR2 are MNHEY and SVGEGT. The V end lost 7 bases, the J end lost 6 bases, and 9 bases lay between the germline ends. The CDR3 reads CASTIGPGELFF. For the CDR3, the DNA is TGTGCCAGCACCATAGGCCCCGGGGAGCTGTTTTTT.